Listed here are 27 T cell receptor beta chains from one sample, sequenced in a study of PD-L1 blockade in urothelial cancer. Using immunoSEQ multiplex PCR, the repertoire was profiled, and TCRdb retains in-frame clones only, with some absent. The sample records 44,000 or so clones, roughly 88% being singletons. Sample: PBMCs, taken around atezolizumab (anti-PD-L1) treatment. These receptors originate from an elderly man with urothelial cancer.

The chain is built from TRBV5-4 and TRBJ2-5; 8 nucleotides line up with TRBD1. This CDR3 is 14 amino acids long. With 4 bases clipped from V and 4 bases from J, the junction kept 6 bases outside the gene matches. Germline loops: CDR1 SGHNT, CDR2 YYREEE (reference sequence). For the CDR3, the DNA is TGTGCCAGCAGCCCTGGACAGGGCGGAGAGACCCAGTACTTC. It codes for CASSPGQGGETQYF.

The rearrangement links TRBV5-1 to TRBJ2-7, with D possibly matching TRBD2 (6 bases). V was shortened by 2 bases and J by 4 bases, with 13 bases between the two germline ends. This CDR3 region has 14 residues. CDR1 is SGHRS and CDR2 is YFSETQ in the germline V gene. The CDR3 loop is CASSLGPGRYEQYF. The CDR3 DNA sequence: TGCGCCAGCAGCTTAGGACCGGGGAGGTACGAGCAGTACTTC.

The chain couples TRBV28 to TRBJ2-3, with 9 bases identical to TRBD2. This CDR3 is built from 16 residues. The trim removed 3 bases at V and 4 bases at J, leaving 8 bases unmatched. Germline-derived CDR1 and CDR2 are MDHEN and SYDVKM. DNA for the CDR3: TGTGCCAGCAGTTTGCGGGAGGGCCCTCGTCCAGATACGCAGTATTTT. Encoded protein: CASSLREGPRPDTQYF.

The CDR3 region is CASSRGTGQVTYGYTF. CDR3 nucleotides: TGCGCCAGCAGCCGGGGCACGGGACAGGTTACCTATGGCTACACCTTC. The V gene is TRBV5-1, the J gene TRBJ1-2; 8 bases are a match to TRBD1. The CDR3 is made up of 16 amino acids. From germline, CDR1 is SGHRS and CDR2 YFSETQ. Losses at the gene ends were 4 bases for V and 4 bases for J; bases not matched to a gene: 12.

CDR3 DNA: TGTGCCAGCAGCTTACACTACGAGCAGTACTTC. It translates to CASSLHYEQYF. The gene calls are TRBV7-2 and TRBJ2-7; no clear D. The CDR3 totals 11 residues. The germline CDR1 and CDR2 sequences are SGHTA and FQGNSA. V dropped 2 bases and J dropped 3 bases, with 2 bases sitting between them.

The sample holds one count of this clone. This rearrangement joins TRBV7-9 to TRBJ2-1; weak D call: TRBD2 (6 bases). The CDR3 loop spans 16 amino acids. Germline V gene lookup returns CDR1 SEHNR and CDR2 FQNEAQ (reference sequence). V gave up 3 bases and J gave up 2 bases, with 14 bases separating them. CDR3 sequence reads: CASSFPAGTTYNEQFF. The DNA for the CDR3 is TGTGCCAGCAGCTTCCCGGCGGGAACAACCTACAATGAGCAGTTCTTC.

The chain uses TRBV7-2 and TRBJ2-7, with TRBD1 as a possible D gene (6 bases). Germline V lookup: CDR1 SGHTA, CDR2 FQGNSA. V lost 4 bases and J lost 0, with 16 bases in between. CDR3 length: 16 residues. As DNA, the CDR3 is TGTGCCAGCAGCTACCGCCCCGGACAGTCCTCCTACGAGCAGTACTTC. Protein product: CASSYRPGQSSYEQYF.

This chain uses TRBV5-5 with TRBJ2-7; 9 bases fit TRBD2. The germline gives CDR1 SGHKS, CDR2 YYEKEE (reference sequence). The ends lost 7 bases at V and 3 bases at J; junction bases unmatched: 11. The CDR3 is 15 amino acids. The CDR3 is CASEIATSGHYEQYF. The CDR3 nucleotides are TGTGCCAGCGAAATAGCGACTAGCGGTCACTACGAGCAGTACTTC.

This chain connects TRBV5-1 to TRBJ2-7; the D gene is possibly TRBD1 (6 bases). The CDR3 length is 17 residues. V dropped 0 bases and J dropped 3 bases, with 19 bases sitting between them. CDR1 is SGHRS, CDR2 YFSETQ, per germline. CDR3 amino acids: CASSLASSIGTHYEQYF. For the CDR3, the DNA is TGCGCCAGCAGCTTGGCCTCTTCAATCGGGACACACTACGAGCAGTACTTC.

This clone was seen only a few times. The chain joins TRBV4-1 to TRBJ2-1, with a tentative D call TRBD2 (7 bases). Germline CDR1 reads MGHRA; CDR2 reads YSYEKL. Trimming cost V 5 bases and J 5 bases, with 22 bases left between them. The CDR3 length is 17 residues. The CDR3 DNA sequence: TGCGCCAGCAGCGCGGGCGGGGGCACCGCCAGGGACAATGAGCAGTTCTTC. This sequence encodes CASSAGGGTARDNEQFF.

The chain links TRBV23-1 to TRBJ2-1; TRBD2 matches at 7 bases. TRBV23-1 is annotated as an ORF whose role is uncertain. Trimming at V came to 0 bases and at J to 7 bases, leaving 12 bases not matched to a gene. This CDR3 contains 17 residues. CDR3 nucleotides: TGCGCCAGCAGTCAATCGAAAGGCCGGGAGGCGCTTAATGAGCAGTTCTTC. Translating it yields CASSQSKGREALNEQFF.

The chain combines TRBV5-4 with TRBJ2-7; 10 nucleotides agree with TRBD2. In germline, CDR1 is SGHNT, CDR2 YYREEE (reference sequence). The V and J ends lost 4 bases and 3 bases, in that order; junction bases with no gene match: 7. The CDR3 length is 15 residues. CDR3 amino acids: CASSQRLAGSYEQYF. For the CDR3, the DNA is TGTGCCAGCAGCCAGAGACTAGCGGGCAGCTACGAGCAGTACTTC.

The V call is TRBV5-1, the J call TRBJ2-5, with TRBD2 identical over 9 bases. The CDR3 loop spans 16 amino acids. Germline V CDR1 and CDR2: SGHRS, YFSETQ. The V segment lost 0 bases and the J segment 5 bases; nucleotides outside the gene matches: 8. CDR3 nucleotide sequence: TGCGCCAGCAGCTTGGCGGTAGCGGGAGTGGGGGAGACCCAGTACTTC. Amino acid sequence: CASSLAVAGVGETQYF.

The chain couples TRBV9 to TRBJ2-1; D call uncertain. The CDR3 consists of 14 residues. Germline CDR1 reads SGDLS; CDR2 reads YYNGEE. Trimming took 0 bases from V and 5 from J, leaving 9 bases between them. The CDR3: CASSVVRPHNEQFF. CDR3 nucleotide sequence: TGTGCCAGCAGCGTAGTCAGGCCGCACAATGAGCAGTTCTTC.

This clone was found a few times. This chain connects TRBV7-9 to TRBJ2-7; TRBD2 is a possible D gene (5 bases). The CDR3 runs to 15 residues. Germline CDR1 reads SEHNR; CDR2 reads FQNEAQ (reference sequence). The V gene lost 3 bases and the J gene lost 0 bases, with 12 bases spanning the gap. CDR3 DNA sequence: TGTGCCAGCAGCTTCCGGGGATCGAGCTCCTACGAGCAGTACTTC. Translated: CASSFRGSSSYEQYF.

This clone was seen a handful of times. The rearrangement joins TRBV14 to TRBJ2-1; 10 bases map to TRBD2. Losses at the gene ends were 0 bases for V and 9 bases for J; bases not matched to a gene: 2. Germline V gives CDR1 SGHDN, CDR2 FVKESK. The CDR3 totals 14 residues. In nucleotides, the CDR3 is TGTGCCAGCAGCCAAGATCTAGCGGGAGCTGAGCAGTTCTTC. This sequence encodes CASSQDLAGAEQFF.

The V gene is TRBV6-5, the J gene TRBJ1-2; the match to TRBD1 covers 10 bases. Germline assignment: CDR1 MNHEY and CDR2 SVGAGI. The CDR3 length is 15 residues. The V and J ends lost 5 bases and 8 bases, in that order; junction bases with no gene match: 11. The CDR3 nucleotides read TGTGCCAGCAGTACGCAGACAGGGGGCTATCGAGGCTACACCTTC. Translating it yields CASSTQTGGYRGYTF.

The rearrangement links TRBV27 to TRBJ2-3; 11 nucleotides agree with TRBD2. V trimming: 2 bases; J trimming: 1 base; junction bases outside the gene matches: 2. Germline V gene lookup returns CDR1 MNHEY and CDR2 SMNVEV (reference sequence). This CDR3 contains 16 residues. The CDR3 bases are TGTGCCAGCAGTTTAAGGGGACTAGCGGGCACAGATACGCAGTATTTT. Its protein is CASSLRGLAGTDTQYF.

In DNA, the CDR3 is TGTGCCAGCACTAATGACAGGGGAGAAGGCAATCAGCCCCAGCATTTT. Translation: CASTNDRGEGNQPQHF. The V call is TRBV6-6, the J call TRBJ1-5; 8 nucleotides match TRBD1. This CDR3 spans 16 amino acids. Unmatched junction bases numbered 10, after V lost 7 bases and J lost 2 bases. Germline V gene lookup returns CDR1 MNHNY and CDR2 SVGAGI (reference sequence).

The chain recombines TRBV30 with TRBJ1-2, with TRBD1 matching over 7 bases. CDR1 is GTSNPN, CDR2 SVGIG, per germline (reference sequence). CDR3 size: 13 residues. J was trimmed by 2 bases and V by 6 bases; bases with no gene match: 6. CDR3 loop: CACEGARNYGYTF. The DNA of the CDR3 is TGTGCCTGCGAGGGGGCGCGGAACTATGGCTACACCTTC.

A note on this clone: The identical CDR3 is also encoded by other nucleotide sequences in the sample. CDR3 in DNA: TGTGCCAGCAGCGTAGACGAAGGGGCAACTAATGAAAAACTGTTTTTT. Translating it yields CASSVDEGATNEKLFF. The chain is built from TRBV9 and TRBJ1-4; a possible D gene is TRBD1 (5 bases). With 0 bases removed from V and 0 bases from J, the gap between germline ends came to 9 bases. The CDR3 length is 16 residues. The germline CDR1 and CDR2 sequences are SGDLS and YYNGEE.

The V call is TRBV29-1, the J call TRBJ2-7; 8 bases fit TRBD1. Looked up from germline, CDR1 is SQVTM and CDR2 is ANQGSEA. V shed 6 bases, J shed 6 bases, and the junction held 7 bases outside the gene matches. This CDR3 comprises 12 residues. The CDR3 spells CSVVGQGAEQYF. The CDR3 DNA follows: TGCAGCGTCGTTGGACAGGGAGCCGAGCAGTACTTC.

CDR3 in amino acids: CASSWGAGGGDEQFF. CDR3 DNA: TGCGCCAGCAGCTGGGGAGCGGGAGGAGGCGATGAGCAGTTCTTC. The V call is TRBV5-1, the J call TRBJ2-1; 9 bases are shared with TRBD2. The CDR3 covers 15 residues. J lost 8 bases, V lost 3 bases, and 9 bases had no gene match. Looked up from germline, CDR1 is SGHRS and CDR2 is YFSETQ.

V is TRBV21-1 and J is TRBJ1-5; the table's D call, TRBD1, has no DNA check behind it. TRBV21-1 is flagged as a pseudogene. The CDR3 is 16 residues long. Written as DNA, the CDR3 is TGTGCCAGCAGCAAACACAGGGGGAGAGCCAATCAGCCCCAGCATTTT. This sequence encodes CASSKHRGRANQPQHF.

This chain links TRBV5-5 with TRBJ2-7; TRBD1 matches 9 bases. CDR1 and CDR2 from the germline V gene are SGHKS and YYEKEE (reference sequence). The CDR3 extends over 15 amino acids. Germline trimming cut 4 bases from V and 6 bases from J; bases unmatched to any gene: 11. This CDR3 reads CASSPNAGTGFEQYF. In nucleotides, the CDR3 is TGTGCCAGCAGCCCGAACGCCGGGACAGGGTTCGAGCAGTACTTC. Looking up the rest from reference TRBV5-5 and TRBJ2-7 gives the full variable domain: DAGVTQSPTHLIKTRGQQVTLRCSPISGHKSVSWYQQVLGQGPQFIFQYYEKEERGRGNFPDRFSARQFPNYSSELNVNALLLGDSALYLCASSPNAGTGFEQYFGPGTRLTVT.

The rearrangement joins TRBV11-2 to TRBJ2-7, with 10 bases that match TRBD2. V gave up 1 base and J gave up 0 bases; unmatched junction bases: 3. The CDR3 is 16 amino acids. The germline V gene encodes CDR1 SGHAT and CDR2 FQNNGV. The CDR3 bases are TGTGCCAGCAGCTTAGGGGCTAGCGGGAGCTCCTACGAGCAGTACTTC. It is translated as CASSLGASGSSYEQYF.

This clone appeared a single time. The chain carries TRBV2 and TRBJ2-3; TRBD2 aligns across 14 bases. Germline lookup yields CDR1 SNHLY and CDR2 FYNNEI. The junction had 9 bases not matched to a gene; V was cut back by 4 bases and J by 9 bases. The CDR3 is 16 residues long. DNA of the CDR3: TGTGCCAGCAGTGCCGGGACTAGCGGGAGTGCGGGGACGCAGTATTTT. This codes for CASSAGTSGSAGTQYF.